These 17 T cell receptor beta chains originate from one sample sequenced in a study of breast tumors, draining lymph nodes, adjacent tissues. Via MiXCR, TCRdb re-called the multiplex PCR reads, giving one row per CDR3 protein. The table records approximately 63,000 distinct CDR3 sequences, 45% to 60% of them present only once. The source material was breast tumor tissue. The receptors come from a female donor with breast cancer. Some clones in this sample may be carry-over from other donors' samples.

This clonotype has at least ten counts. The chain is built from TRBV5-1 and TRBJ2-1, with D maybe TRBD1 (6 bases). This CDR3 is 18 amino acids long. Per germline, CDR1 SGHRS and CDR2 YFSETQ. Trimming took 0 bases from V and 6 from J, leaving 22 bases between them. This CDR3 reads CASSLALATGQGANEQFF. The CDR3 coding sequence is TGCGCCAGCAGCTTGGCATTGGCGACAGGACAAGGGGCCAATGAGCAGTTCTTC.

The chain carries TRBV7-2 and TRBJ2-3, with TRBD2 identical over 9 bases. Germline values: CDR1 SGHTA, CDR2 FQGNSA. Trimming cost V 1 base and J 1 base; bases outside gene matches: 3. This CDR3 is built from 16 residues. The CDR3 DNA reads TGTGCCAGCAGCTTAGGCCGACTAGCGGGCACAGATACGCAGTATTTT. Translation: CASSLGRLAGTDTQYF.

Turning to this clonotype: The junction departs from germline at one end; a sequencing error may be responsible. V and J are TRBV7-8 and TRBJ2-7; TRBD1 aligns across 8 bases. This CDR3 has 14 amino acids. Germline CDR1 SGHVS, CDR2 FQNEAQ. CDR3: CASSFRDRPYEQHF. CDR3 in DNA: TGTGCCAGCAGCTTCCGGGACAGGCCCTACGAGCAGCACTTC.

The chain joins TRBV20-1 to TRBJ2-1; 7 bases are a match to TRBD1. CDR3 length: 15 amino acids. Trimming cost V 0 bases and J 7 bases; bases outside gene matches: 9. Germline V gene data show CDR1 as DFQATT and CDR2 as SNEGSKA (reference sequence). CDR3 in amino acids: CSARDPRQGRNEQFF. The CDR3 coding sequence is TGCAGTGCTAGAGACCCGAGACAGGGCCGGAATGAGCAGTTCTTC.

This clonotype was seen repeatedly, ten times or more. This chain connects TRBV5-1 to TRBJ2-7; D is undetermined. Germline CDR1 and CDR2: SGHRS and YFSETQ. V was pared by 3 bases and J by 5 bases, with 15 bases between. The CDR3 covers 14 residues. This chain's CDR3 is CASSSTINGHEQYF. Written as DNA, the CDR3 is TGCGCCAGCAGCTCCACAATCAATGGCCACGAGCAGTACTTC.

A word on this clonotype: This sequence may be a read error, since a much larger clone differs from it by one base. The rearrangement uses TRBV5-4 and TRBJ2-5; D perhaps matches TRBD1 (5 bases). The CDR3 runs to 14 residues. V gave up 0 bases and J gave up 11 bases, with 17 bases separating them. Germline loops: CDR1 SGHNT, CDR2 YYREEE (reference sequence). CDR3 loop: CASSLGRARYGQYF. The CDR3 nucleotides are TGTGCCAGCAGCTTGGGCAGGGCAAGATACGGGCAGTACTTC.

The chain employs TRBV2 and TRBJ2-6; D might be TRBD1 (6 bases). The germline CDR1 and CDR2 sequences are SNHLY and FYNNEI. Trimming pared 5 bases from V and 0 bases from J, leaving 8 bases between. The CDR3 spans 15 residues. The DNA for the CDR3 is TGTGCCAGCAGTTTACAGGGCTCTGGGGCCAACGTCCTGACTTTC. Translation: CASSLQGSGANVLTF.

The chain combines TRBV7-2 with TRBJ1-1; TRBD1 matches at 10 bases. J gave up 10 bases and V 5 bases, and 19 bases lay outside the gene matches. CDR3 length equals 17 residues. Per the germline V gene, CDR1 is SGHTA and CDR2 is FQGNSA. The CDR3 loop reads CASSPGQGRASNAGAFF. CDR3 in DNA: TGTGCCAGCAGCCCGGGACAGGGGAGAGCATCGAACGCTGGAGCTTTCTTT.

DNA of the CDR3: TGCAGTGCTAGTGCGTGGGGGTTTCAGTATGGCTACACCTTC. It translates to CSASAWGFQYGYTF. The chain uses TRBV20-1 and TRBJ1-2; possible D gene TRBD1, 5 bases. The CDR3 consists of 14 residues. The ends were cut back, 3 bases at V and 5 bases at J, with 16 bases in the middle. The germline gives CDR1 DFQATT, CDR2 SNEGSKA (reference sequence).

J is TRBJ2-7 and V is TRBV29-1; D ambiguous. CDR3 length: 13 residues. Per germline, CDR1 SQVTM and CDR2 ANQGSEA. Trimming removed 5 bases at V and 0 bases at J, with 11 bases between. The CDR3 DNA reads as TGCAGCGTTTTTTGGCCCGCCTCCTACGAGCAGTACTTC. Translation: CSVFWPASYEQYF.

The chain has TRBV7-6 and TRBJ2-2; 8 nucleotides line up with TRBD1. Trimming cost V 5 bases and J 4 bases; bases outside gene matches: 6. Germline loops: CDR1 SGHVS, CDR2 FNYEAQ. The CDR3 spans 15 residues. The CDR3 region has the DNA TGTGCCAGCAGCCGGAGGGACAGGCCCACCGGGGAGCTGTTTTTT. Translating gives CASSRRDRPTGELFF.

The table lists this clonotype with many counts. The CDR3 DNA follows: TGTGCCAGCAGTTCTAGCGGGAGGGCAGAGACCCAGTACTTC. Protein: CASSSSGRAETQYF. This chain uses TRBV7-2 with TRBJ2-5; TRBD2 matches 12 bases. V shed 6 bases, J shed 4 bases, and the junction held 3 bases outside the gene matches. The germline CDR1 and CDR2 sequences are SGHTA and FQGNSA. CDR3 length: 14 amino acids.

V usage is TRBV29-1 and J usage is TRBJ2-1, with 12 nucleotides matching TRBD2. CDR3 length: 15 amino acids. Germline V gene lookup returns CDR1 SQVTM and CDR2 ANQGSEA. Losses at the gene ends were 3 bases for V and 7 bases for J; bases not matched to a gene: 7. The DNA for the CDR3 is TGCAGCGTTGAGGAGTATCTAGCGGGGGGGAATGAGCAGTTCTTC. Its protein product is CSVEEYLAGGNEQFF.

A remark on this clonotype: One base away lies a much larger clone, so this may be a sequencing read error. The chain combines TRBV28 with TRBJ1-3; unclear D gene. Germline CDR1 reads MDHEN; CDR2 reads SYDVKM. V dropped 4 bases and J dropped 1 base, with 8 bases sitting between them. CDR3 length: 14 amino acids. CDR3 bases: TGTGCCAGCAGTTCCCCAAGATCTGGAAACACCATATATTTT. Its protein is CASSSPRSGNTIYF.

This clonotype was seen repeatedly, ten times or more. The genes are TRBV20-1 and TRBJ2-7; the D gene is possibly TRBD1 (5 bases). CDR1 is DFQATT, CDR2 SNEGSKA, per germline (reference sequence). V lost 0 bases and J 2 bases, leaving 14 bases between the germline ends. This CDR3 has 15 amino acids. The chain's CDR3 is CSARDPAKGTYEQYF. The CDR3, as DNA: TGCAGTGCTAGAGATCCGGCGAAGGGGACCTACGAGCAGTACTTC.

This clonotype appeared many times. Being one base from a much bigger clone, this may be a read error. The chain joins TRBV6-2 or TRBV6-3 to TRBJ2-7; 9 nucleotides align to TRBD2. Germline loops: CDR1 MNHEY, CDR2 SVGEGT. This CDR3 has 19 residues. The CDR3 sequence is CASSHSLVAGDVSYYEQYF. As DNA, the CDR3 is TGTGCCAGCAGTCACTCATTGGTAGCGGGAGACGTAAGTTACTACGAGCAGTACTTC.

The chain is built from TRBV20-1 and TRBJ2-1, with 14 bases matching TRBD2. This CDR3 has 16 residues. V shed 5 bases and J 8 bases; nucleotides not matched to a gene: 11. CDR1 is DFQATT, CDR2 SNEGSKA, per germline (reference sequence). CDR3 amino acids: CSAYPGTSGSIHEQFF. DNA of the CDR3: TGCAGTGCTTACCCCGGGACTAGCGGGAGCATCCATGAGCAGTTCTTC.